This TCR beta chain was documented in a study of T cell responses to AZD1222 COVID-19 vaccine. Some clones are missing from TCRdb's copy, which holds only in-frame ones; the method was immunoSEQ multiplex PCR. The table includes about 92,000 clones, around 90% detected once. Between the trimmed V and J ends, which lost 5 bases and 0 bases, there was a span of 5 bases. CDR1 MRHNA and CDR2 SNTAGT come from the germline V gene. This CDR3 spans 13 amino acids. The source is an adult in good health. This chain connects TRBV6-4 to TRBJ1-5; D is unresolved. Material: peripheral blood, obtained on day 0 of AZD1222 vaccination. The CDR3 is CASSSTSNQPQHF. The CDR3 DNA reads as TGTGCCAGCAGTTCCACTAGCAATCAGCCCCAGCATTTT.